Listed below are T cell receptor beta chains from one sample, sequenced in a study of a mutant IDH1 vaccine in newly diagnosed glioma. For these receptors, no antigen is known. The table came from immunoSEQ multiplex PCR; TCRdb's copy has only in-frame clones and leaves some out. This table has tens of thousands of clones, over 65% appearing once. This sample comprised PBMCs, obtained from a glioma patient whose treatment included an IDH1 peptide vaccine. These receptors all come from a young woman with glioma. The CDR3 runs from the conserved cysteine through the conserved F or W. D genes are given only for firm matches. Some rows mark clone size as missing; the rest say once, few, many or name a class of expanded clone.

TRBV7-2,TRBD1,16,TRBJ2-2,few,TGTGCCAGCAGCTCAAACAGGGGGGTTAACACCGGGGAGCTGTTTTTT,CASSSNRGVNTGELFF
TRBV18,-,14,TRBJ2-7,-,TGTGCCAGCTCACCAGAAACAGGTTCCTACGAGCAGTACTTC,CASSPETGSYEQYF
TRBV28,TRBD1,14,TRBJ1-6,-,TGTGCCAGCAGGGCCGGACAGGGGTATTCACCCCTCCACTTT,CASRAGQGYSPLHF
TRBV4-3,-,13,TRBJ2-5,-,TGCGCCAGCAGCCAAGATCGCGGAGAGACCCAGTACTTC,CASSQDRGETQYF
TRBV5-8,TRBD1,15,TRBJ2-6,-,TGTGCCAGCAGGGCAGGGGGCTTCGGGGCCAACGTCCTGACTTTC,CASRAGGFGANVLTF
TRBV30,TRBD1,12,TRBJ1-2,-,TGTGCCTGGAGCCCACAGGGGAATGGCTACACCTTC,CAWSPQGNGYTF
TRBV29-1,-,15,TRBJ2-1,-,TGCAGCGTTGTATCGCTGGGGGGACGCTACAATGAGCAGTTCTTC,CSVVSLGGRYNEQFF
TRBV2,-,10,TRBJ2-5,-,TGTGCCAGCAGGGACGGAACCCAGTACTTC,CASRDGTQYF
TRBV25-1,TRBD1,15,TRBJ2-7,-,TGTGCCAGCAGTGGGACAGGTAGGGCCTTTTACGAGCAGTACTTC,CASSGTGRAFYEQYF
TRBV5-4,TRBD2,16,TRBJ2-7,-,TGTGCCAGCAGCTCCGGACTAGCGGGGGGGCCTGGGGAGCAGTACTTC,CASSSGLAGGPGEQYF
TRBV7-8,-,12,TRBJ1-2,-,TGTGCCAGCAGCCCGATCGACTATGGCTACACCTTC,CASSPIDYGYTF
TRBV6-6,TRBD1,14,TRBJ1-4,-,TGTGCCAGCTGTCACAGGGGGACTAATGAAAAACTGTTTTTT,CASCHRGTNEKLFF
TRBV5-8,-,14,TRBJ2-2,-,TGTGCCAGCAGCTTCTTCATTAACACCGGGGAGCTGTTTTTT,CASSFFINTGELFF
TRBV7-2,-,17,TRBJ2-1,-,TGTGCCAGCAGCCCAAGAACCGGCAGACGTTCCTACAATGAGCAGTTCTTC,CASSPRTGRRSYNEQFF
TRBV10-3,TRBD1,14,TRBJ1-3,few,TGTGCCATCAGGGGACAGGGGACTGGAAACACCATATATTTT,CAIRGQGTGNTIYF
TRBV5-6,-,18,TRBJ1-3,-,TGTGCCAGCAGCTCGCCCCTCAGGATCGAGGGCTCTGGAAACACCATATATTTT,CASSSPLRIEGSGNTIYF
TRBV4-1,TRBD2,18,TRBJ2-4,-,TGCGCCAGCAGCCAAGTTGCATCCCTAGCGGAGGACAAAAACATTCAGTACTTC,CASSQVASLAEDKNIQYF